What follows are 13 T cell receptor beta chains derived from one specimen sequenced in a study of PD-1 blockade in classical Hodgkin lymphoma. Assay used: immunoSEQ multiplex PCR; TCRdb lists only in-frame clones, some missing. The sample yields approximately 99,000 clones, 80% to 90% seen once. Relapse after autologous stem cell transplantation occurred in every patient, and brentuximab vedotin exposure varied. Sequenced material: peripheral blood mononuclear cells (PBMCs), taken before the second cycle of nivolumab. Source of these receptors: a human donor with classical Hodgkin lymphoma.

The rearrangement uses TRBV10-2 and TRBJ2-7; D is possibly TRBD2 (6 bases). The V gene lost 10 bases and the J gene lost 3 bases, with 16 bases spanning the gap. This CDR3 contains 13 residues. Germline V gene lookup returns CDR1 WSHSY and CDR2 SAAADI. CDR3 DNA: TGCGCCACCCTGACTAGTATCGGCTACGAGCAGTACTTC. Translating gives CATLTSIGYEQYF.

CDR3: CASSSGGQGRYGYTF. The DNA of the CDR3 is TGTGCCAGCAGCTCGGGAGGACAGGGGCGCTATGGCTACACCTTC. This chain uses TRBV5-4 with TRBJ1-2; 9 positions match TRBD1. The CDR3 runs to 15 residues. With 3 bases clipped from V and 4 bases from J, the junction kept 7 bases outside the gene matches. Per the germline V gene, CDR1 is SGHNT and CDR2 is YYREEE (reference sequence).

The genes are TRBV29-1 and TRBJ2-5; a possible D gene is TRBD2 (5 bases). Germline V gene data show CDR1 as SQVTM and CDR2 as ANQGSEA. V was cut by 6 bases and J by 6 bases, with 14 bases left in between. This CDR3 has 12 amino acids. CDR3 sequence (DNA): TGCAGCGTCCTCTCAAGCGGACAGACCCAGTACTTC. Translation gives CSVLSSGQTQYF.

Details on this clone: One end of the junction fails to match germline, which may point to a read error. The chain recombines TRBV30 with TRBJ1-3; unclear D gene. Per the germline V gene, CDR1 is GTSNPN and CDR2 is SVGIG (reference sequence). The CDR3 totals 12 residues. The DNA of the CDR3 is TGTGCCTGGAGTGTAAATGGAGACACCATATATTTT. Amino acid sequence: CAWSVNGDTIYF.

Concerning this clone: The identical CDR3 is also encoded by other nucleotide sequences in the sample. The rearrangement uses TRBV27 and TRBJ2-7; D is unresolved. CDR3 length: 15 residues. Germline-derived CDR1 and CDR2 are MNHEY and SMNVEV (reference sequence). The germline V and J ends were trimmed by 2 bases and 0 bases, with 11 bases remaining between them. CDR3 in DNA: TGTGCCAGCAGTTTAAGACCCCAAAGCTCCTACGAGCAGTACTTC. Encoded protein: CASSLRPQSSYEQYF.

This clone was observed a handful of times. J is TRBJ1-2 and V is TRBV19, with TRBD1 matching over 7 bases. With 3 bases clipped from V and 4 bases from J, the junction kept 5 bases outside the gene matches. This CDR3 spans 14 amino acids. The germline CDR1 and CDR2 sequences are LNHDA and SQIVND (reference sequence). CDR3 region: CASSMKGAGYGYTF. As DNA, the CDR3 is TGTGCCAGTAGTATGAAGGGGGCAGGCTATGGCTACACCTTC.

The chain is built from TRBV10-3 and TRBJ2-3; D remains ambiguous. V lost 10 bases and J 6 bases, leaving 11 bases between the germline ends. The CDR3 spans 11 residues. Germline CDR1 reads ENHRY; CDR2 reads SYGVKD. CDR3 protein: CASSELDTQYF. The CDR3 nucleotides are TGTGCCAGCAGCGAGTTGGATACGCAGTATTTT.

The J gene is TRBJ2-2, the V gene TRBV10-3; D not certain. The germline V gene encodes CDR1 ENHRY and CDR2 SYGVKD. This CDR3 region has 12 residues. Deletions cut 4 bases from V and 4 bases from J, with 4 bases between. CDR3 residues: CAISGVTGELFF. DNA for the CDR3: TGTGCCATCAGTGGAGTCACCGGGGAGCTGTTTTTT.

This clone is a singleton in its sample. The chain carries TRBV2 and TRBJ2-1; weak D call: TRBD2 (6 bases). Germline CDR1 is SNHLY and CDR2 is FYNNEI. With 5 bases removed from V and 9 bases from J, the gap between germline ends came to 11 bases. The CDR3 is 12 residues long. The DNA for the CDR3 is TGTGCCAGCAGTTTGGACTACGGTGAGCAGTTCTTC. This gives the protein CASSLDYGEQFF.

This clone occurred a few times. The chain uses TRBV25-1 and TRBJ2-3; 7 bases line up with TRBD1. The trim removed 5 bases at V and 5 bases at J, leaving 10 bases unmatched. The CDR3 has 15 residues. The germline gives CDR1 MGHDK, CDR2 SYGVNS. CDR3 in amino acids: CASSLQGRGRDTQYF. The DNA of the CDR3 is TGTGCCAGCAGTCTCCAGGGCAGGGGGAGAGATACGCAGTATTTT.

The genes are TRBV10-3 and TRBJ1-1; weak D call: TRBD1 (6 bases). Trimming took off 6 bases at V and 5 bases at J, with 10 bases between the two ends. Germline V gives CDR1 ENHRY, CDR2 SYGVKD. CDR3 length: 12 residues. Written as DNA, the CDR3 is TGTGCCATCAGAGGGGGAAGTACTGAAGCTTTCTTT. It encodes CAIRGGSTEAFF.

The rearrangement uses TRBV19 and TRBJ2-3; D might be TRBD1 or TRBD2, each matching 6 bases. V lost 8 bases and J lost 5, with 17 bases in between. The CDR3 sequence is 14 residues long. In germline, CDR1 is LNHDA, CDR2 SQIVND (reference sequence). CDR3 residues: CASALGGPGDTQYF. CDR3 coding DNA: TGTGCCAGTGCCCTGGGGGGCCCGGGAGATACGCAGTATTTT. The full variable domain, rest sourced from reference TRBV19 and TRBJ2-3, is DGGITQSPKYLFRKEGQNVTLSCEQNLNHDAMYWYRQDPGQGLRLIYYSQIVNDFQKGDIAEGYSVSREKKESFPLTVTSAQKNPTAFYLCASALGGPGDTQYFGPGTRLTVL.

The V gene is TRBV6-5, the J gene TRBJ2-7; a weak D match, TRBD2 (6 bases). Germline V gene sequence: CDR1 MNHEY, CDR2 SVGAGI. V lost 7 bases and J 2 bases, leaving 15 bases between the germline ends. CDR3 length: 14 residues. The chain's CDR3 is CASTDGLAPYEQYF. The CDR3 DNA is TGTGCCAGCACTGACGGCCTAGCGCCCTACGAGCAGTACTTC.